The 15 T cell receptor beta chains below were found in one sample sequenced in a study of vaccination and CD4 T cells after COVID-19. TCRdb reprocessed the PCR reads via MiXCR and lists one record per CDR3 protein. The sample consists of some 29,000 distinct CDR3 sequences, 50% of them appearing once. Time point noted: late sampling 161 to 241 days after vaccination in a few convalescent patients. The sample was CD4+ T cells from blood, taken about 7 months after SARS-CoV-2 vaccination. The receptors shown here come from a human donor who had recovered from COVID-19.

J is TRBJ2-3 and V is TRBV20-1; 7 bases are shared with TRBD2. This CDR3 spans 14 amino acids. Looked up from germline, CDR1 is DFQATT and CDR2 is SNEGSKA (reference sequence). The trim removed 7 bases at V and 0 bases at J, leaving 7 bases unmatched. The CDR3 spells CSVQLATSTDTQYF. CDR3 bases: TGCAGTGTACAACTAGCGACTAGCACAGATACGCAGTATTTT.

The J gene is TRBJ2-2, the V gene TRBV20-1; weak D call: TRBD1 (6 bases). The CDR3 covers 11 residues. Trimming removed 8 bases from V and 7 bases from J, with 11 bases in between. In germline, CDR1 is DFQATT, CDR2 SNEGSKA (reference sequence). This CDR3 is CSSQGGGELFF. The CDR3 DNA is TGCAGTTCACAGGGTGGCGGGGAGCTGTTTTTT.

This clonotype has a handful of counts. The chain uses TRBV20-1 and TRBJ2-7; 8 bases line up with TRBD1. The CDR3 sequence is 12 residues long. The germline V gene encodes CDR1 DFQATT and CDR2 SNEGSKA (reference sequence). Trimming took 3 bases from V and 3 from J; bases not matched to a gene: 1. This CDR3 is CSARGQDYEQYF. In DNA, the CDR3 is TGCAGTGCTAGGGGACAGGACTACGAGCAGTACTTC.

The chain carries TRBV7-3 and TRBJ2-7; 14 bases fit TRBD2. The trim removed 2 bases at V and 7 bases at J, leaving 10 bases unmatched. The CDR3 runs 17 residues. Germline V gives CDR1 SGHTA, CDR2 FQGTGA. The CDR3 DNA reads TGTGCCAGCAGCTTACCGGGACTAGCGGGAGTATCTGGAGAGCAGTACTTC. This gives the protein CASSLPGLAGVSGEQYF.

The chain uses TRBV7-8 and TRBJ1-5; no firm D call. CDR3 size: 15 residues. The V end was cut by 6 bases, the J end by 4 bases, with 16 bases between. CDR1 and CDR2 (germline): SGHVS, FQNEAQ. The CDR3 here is CASRILPGENQPQHF. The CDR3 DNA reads TGTGCCAGCAGAATTCTTCCGGGAGAGAATCAGCCCCAGCATTTT.

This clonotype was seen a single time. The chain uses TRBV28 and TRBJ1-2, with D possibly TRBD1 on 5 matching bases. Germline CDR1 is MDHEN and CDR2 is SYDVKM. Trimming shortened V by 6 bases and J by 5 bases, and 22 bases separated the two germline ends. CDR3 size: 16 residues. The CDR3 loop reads CASSSPTAFLIYGYTF. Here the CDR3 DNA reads TGTGCCAGCAGCTCCCCGACAGCCTTTTTGATTTATGGCTACACCTTC.

DNA for the CDR3: TGTGCCAGCTCACCATCGGCGGTTAACTATGGCTACACCTTC. Amino acids: CASSPSAVNYGYTF. The V gene is TRBV18, the J gene TRBJ1-2, with D unresolved. The germline CDR1 and CDR2 sequences are KGHSH and LQKENI. CDR3 length equals 14 residues. The V gene lost 2 bases and the J gene lost 1 base, with 8 bases spanning the gap.

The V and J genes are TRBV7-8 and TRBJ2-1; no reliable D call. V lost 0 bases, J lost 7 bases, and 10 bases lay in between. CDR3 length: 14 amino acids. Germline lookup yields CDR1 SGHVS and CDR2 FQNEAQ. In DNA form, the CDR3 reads TGTGCCAGCAGCTTAGCGCTACTTTCTAATGAGCAGTTCTTC. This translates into CASSLALLSNEQFF.

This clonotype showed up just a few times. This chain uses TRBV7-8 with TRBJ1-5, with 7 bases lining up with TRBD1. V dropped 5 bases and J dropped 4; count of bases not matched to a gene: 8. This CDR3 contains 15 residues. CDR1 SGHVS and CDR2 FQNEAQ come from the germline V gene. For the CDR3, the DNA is TGTGCCAGCAGCCTCGGACAGGCTCTAAATCAGCCCCAGCATTTT. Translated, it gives CASSLGQALNQPQHF. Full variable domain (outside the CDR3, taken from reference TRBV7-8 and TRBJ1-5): GAGVSQSPRYKVAKRGQDVALRCDPISGHVSLFWYQQALGQGPEFLTYFQNEAQLDKSGLPSDRFFAERPEGSVSTLKIQRTQQEDSAVYLCASSLGQALNQPQHFGDGTRLSIL.

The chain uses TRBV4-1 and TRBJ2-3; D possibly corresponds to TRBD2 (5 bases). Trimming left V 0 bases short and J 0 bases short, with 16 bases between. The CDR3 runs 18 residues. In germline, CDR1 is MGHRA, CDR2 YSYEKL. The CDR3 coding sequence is TGCGCCAGCAGCCAAGATAGACCTGGCGGAGGCAGCACAGATACGCAGTATTTT. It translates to CASSQDRPGGGSTDTQYF.

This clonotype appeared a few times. CDR3 in DNA: TGTGCCAGCATTCAGGGGGCAGAGGGCAATCAGCCCCAGCATTTT. Amino acid sequence: CASIQGAEGNQPQHF. V usage is TRBV6-1 and J usage is TRBJ1-5; 8 bases map to TRBD1. The CDR3 is 15 residues long. Germline CDR1 reads MNHNS; CDR2 reads SASEGT. V shed 7 bases, J shed 2 bases, and the junction held 7 bases outside the gene matches.

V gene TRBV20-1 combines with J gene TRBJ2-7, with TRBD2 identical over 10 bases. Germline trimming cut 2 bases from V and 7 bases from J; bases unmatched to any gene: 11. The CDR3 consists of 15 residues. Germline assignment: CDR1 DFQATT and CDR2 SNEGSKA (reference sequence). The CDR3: CSARPWTSGAGEQYF. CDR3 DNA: TGCAGTGCTAGACCGTGGACTAGCGGAGCGGGGGAGCAGTACTTC.

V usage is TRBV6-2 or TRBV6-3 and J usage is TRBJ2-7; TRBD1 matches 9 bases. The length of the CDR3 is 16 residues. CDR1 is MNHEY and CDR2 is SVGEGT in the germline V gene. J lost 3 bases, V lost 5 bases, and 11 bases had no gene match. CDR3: CASSRTPGQGVYEQYF. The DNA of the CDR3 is TGTGCCAGCAGTCGAACCCCGGGACAGGGTGTCTACGAGCAGTACTTC.

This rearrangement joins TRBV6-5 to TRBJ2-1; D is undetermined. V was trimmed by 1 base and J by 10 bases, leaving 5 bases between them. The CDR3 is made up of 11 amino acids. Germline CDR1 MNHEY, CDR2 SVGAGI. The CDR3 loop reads CASSYLREQFF. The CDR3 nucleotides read TGTGCCAGCAGTTACTTGCGCGAGCAGTTCTTC.

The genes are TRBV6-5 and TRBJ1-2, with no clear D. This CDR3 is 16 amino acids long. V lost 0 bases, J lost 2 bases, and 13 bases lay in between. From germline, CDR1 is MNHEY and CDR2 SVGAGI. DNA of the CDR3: TGTGCCAGCAGTTACTCAAGAGGCGGGGTAAACTATGGCTACACCTTC. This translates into CASSYSRGGVNYGYTF.